The subject of this entry is one T cell receptor beta chain. Its antigen is currently not known. A much larger clone sits a single nucleotide away, making a read error possible. Each patient had bone marrow sampled at the time of active disease. Isolation of bone marrow mononuclear cells was performed by Ficoll-Hypaque density gradient centrifugation. CD138-negative cells were obtained by negative selection after labeling with CD138 magnetic microbeads on a MACS separator, removing myeloma plasma cells. Flow cytometry on an Attune NxT with CD138 antibodies was used to check the purity of the isolated cells. Total RNA was extracted with TRIzol reagent and quantified with a NanoDrop spectrophotometer. For each patient, paired RNA-seq and IR-seq were run on the CD138-negative bone marrow sample from that patient. This specimen belongs to a study of read filtering for tumor transcriptome and immune sequencing (dated by TCRdb to the early 2020s). Context from the whole study: Of the patients in the cohort, 17 were male and roughly 15 were female, and their mean age was 65.9 years, with a range of about 45 to 85. By revised international staging, 8 or 9 patients were R-ISS I, over 15 were R-ISS II and over five were R-ISS III. Per sample, about 3.5 to 11 million TCR-region mapped reads were obtained with IR-seq, compared with only roughly 80 to 1273 with RNA-seq. After DNase treatment, whole-transcriptome libraries were prepared using the TruSeq RNA Access Library Prep Kit. TCR repertoires obtained by targeted immune repertoire sequencing and by bulk whole-transcriptome sequencing performed on the same bone marrow samples were compared. A main aim was a read-filtering strategy for immune repertoire data, specifically whether clonotypes supported by a single read should be removed. What the authors observed across the whole study: Compared with RNA-seq, IR-seq captured clonotypes at much greater depth and more reliably, and a smaller IR-seq throughput was enough to identify most of the shared clonotypes. The sorted CD138-negative fraction was a mixed bone marrow immune population, not purified T cells. In IR-seq, around four fifths of clonotypes but approximately 3.2% of total reads were represented by single-read clonotypes, whereas in RNA-seq, around 75% of clonotypes and roughly 44% of reads were represented by single-read clonotypes. The correlation between IR-seq and RNA-seq shared clonotype proportions was increased by removal of single-read clonotypes.

Starting from 400 ng RNA, TCR libraries were constructed with the Immunoverse kit using molecular barcoded adaptors that cover the alpha/delta and beta/gamma chains. TCR library preparation was performed with the same RNA that was used for transcriptome sequencing. Sequencing of the TCR libraries was done on an Illumina HiSeq 4000 with 2 x 150 cycles. The paper's data handling went like this. MiXCR aligned TCR reads to human V, D, J and C references and assembled the aligned reads into CDR3 clonotypes, with quality filtering and error correction included. Clonotype counts and gene usage diversity were analyzed with the tcR package in R. For inspection of raw mapping reads, RNA-seq reads were mapped by STAR aligner version 2.5.3a onto GRCh37 of the human genome. IR-seq fastq files were randomly downsampled with Seqtk 1.3 to test the effect of sequencing depth on detected clonotypes. TCRdb applied fastp at Q25 and MiXCR to the public reads, then kept only in-frame beta chains. Rows are combined by CDR3 protein, so each entry shows the most common genes and DNA. These V and J calls derive from TCRdb rather than the authors' analysis. The sample includes roughly 60,000 distinct CDR3 sequences, with around 20% observed a single time. About 15% of the sample belongs to the ten largest clones.

The germline V gene (reference sequence) sets CDR1 to LNHDA and CDR2 to SQIVND. Including the terminal cysteine and phenylalanine, the CDR3 comprises 15 residues. Of all the DNA, just the CDR3 is kept, 45 bases in frame from base 1. V is clipped by 3 bases and J by 2 bases, and the sequence between their germline boundaries is 13 bases long. Specimen: a population of CD138-negative cells sorted from bone marrow. Read against the paper, the sample's cell subset or site label means: bone marrow mononuclear cells depleted of CD138+ plasma/myeloma cells by negative magnetic selection. Rearrangement joined TRBV19 to TRBJ1-2, and the D gene may be TRBD1, 6 bases matching. The receptor's source is a donor aged 40 or over with multiple myeloma. The CDR3 sequence is CASSISGGTNYGYTF. The DNA sequence is as follows: TGTGCCAGTAGTATTTCTGGGGGCACAAACTATGGCTACACCTTC.